The present T cell receptor (beta chain) was sequenced within a study of T cell responses to AZD1222 COVID-19 vaccine. Assay used: immunoSEQ multiplex PCR; TCRdb lists only in-frame clones, some missing. Of tens of thousands of clones listed, around 84% are singletons. Germline values: CDR1 MDHEN, CDR2 SYDVKM. V gave up 7 bases and J gave up 3 bases, with 4 bases separating them. The CDR3 runs 11 residues. The source material was peripheral blood, sampled on day 0 of AZD1222 vaccination. This chain joins TRBV28 and TRBJ1-5; D uncertain. The TCR sequence derives from an adult in good health. The DNA for the CDR3 is TGTGCCAGCATGGACAATCAGCCCCAGCATTTT. Translation gives CASMDNQPQHF.